The present TCR beta chain was sequenced within a study of T-cell reconstitution after alpha-beta-depleted transplantation in children. Study observations and caveats: Recipient T cells and thymic progenitors that survived gave rise to the high TCRbeta diversity observed at day 60 in some patients. By about two months after transplant, alpha-beta T cells reportedly arose from several hundred graft clones that had expanded. Newly produced T cells mostly accounted for T-cell counts and diversity one year post-transplant.

Preparation of the TCRbeta library involved a method that used unique molecular identifiers. Each CDR3 protein gets one entry after TCRdb re-called the PCR reads with MiXCR. The repertoire holds almost 600,000 distinct CDR3 sequences, roughly 30% seen once, with approximately 33% in the top ten. V was cut by 4 bases and J by 12 bases, with 13 bases left in between. Germline V gives CDR1 MNHEY, CDR2 SMNVEV (reference sequence). CDR3 length: 13 amino acids. For this clonotype: What it binds is unknown.

This TCR was sampled from a boy under three years old with Wiskott-Aldrich syndrome, due to receive a stem cell transplant. V usage is TRBV27 and J usage is TRBJ1-6; D gene uncertain. This specimen consisted of PBMCs, obtained before TCRalphabeta/CD19-depleted stem cell transplant. The CDR3 here is CASSSGPRVPLHF. CDR3 DNA: TGTGCCAGCAGTTCCGGACCTCGAGTACCCCTCCACTTT.